The sample holds many counts of the clone carrying this T cell receptor (beta chain). Its specificity is not known. TCR alpha and TCR beta cDNA libraries with sample barcodes and UMIs came from 5'RACE using constant-segment primers. TCRdb recomputed calls from the 5' RACE reads with MiXCR, one row per CDR3 protein. The table lists around 310,000 distinct CDR3 sequences, roughly 15% of them singletons. This sample is drawn from a study of T-cell memory formation after mild COVID-19. Study context: For the most part, TCR clusters were specific to one donor. General study points: Later expanders leaned CD4+, whereas clones that contracted between day 15 and 85 were balanced CD4/CD8. Cross-reactive memory seemingly joined, as some responding clones were found in pre-infection memory.

The CDR3 covers 15 residues. Trimming took 3 bases from V and 2 from J; bases not matched to a gene: 7. Germline V gene data show CDR1 as KGHSH and CDR2 as LQKENI. Sequenced: PBMCs or a T cell subset sorted from them (not recorded which). This sequence joins TRBV18 and TRBJ2-7; 7 positions agree with TRBD1. The source of this sequence is a man younger than 35 who had mild COVID-19 (a few samples of this study predate the infection). Cell type and time point are not known. The CDR3 spells CASSPLSTGTYEQYF. The CDR3 DNA sequence: TGTGCCAGCTCACCTCTCTCGACAGGGACCTACGAGCAGTACTTC.